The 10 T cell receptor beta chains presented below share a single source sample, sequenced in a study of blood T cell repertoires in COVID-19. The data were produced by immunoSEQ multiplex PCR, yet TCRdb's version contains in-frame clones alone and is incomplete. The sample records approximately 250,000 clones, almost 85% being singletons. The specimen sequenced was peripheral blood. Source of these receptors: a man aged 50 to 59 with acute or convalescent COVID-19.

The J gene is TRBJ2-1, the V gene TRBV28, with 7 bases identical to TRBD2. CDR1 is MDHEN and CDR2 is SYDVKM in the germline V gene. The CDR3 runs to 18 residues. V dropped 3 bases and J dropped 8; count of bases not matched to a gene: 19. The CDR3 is CASSLMGLGRRGKDEQFF. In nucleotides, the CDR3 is TGTGCCAGCAGTTTGATGGGCCTCGGGAGGAGAGGAAAGGATGAGCAGTTCTTC.

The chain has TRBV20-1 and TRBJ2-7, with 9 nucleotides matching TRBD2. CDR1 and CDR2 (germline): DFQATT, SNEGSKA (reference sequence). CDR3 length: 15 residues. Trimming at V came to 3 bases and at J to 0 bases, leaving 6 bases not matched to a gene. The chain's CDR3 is CSASATSGSSYEQYF. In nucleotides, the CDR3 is TGCAGTGCTAGTGCGACTAGCGGCAGCTCCTACGAGCAGTACTTC.

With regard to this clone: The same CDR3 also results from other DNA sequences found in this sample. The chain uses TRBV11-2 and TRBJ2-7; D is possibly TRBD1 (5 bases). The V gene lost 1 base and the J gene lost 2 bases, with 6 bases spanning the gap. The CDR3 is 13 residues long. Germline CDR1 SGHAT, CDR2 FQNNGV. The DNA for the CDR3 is TGTGCCAGCAGCTTAGGCAGGGCCTACGAGCAGTACTTC. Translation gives CASSLGRAYEQYF. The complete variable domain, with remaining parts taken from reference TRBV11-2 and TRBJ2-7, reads EAGVAQSPRYKIIEKRQSVAFWCNPISGHATLYWYQQILGQGPKLLIQFQNNGVVDDSQLPKDRFSAERLKGVDSTLKIQPAKLEDSAVYLCASSLGRAYEQYFGPGTRLTVT.

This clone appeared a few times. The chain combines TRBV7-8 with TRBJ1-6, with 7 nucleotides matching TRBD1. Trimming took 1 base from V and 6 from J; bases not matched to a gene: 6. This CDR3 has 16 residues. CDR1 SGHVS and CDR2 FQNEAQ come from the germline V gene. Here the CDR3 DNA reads TGTGCCAGCAGCTTAGGGACAGGAGGGGGTAATTCACCCCTCCACTTT. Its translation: CASSLGTGGGNSPLHF.

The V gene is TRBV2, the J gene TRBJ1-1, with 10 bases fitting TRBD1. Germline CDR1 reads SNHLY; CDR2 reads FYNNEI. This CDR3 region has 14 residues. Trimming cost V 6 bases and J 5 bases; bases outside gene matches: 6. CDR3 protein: CASRADRGGTEAFF. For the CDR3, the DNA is TGTGCCAGCAGGGCGGACAGGGGGGGGACTGAAGCTTTCTTT. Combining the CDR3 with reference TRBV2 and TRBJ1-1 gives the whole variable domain EPEVTQTPSHQVTQMGQEVILRCVPISNHLYFYWYRQILGQKVEFLVSFYNNEISEKSEIFDDQFSVERPDGSNFTLKIRSTKLEDSAMYFCASRADRGGTEAFFGQGTRLTVV.

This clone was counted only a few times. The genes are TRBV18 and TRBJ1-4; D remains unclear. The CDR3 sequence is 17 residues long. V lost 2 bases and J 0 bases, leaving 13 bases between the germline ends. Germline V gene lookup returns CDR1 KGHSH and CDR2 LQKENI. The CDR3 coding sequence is TGTGCCAGCTCACCAGTCGGAGTTCTTGCAACTAATGAAAAACTGTTTTTT. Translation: CASSPVGVLATNEKLFF.

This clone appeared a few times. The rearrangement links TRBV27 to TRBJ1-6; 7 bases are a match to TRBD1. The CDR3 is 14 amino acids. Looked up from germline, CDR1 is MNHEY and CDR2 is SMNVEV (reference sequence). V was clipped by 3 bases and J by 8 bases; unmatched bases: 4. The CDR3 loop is CASSFGQEYSPLHF. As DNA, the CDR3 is TGTGCCAGCAGTTTTGGACAGGAATATTCACCCCTCCACTTT.

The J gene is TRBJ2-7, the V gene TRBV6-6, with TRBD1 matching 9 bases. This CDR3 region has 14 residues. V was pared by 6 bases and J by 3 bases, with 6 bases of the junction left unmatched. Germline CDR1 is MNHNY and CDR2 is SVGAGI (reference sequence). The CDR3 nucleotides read TGTGCCAGCAGGGGACAGGGCCCTCTCTACGAGCAGTACTTC. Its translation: CASRGQGPLYEQYF.

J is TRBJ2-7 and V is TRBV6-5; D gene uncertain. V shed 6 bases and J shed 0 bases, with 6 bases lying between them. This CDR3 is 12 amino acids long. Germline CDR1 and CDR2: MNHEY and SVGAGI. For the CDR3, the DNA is TGTGCCAGCAGGCAGTCCTCCTACGAGCAGTACTTC. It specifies CASRQSSYEQYF.

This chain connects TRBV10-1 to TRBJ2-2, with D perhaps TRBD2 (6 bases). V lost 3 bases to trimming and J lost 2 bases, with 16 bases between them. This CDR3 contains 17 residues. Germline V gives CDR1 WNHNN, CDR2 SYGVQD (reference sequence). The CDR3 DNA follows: TGCGCCAGCAGTGATCTTGTTGTAGCGGATAACACCGGGGAGCTGTTTTTT. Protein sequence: CASSDLVVADNTGELFF.